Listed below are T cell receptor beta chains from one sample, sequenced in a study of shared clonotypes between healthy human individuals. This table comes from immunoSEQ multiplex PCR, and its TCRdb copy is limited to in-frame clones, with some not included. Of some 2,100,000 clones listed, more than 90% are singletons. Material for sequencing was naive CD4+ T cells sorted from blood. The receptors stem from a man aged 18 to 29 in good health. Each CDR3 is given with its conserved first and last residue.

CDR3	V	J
CASSLSPGTVFYEQYF	TRBV27	TRBJ2-7
CASSLGTGGTEAFF	TRBV5-5	TRBJ1-1
CASGPGQGAFSYNSPLHF	TRBV12-5	TRBJ1-6
CASSNCNSPLYGYTF	TRBV21-1	TRBJ1-2
CASSYSVSAGYEQYF	TRBV6-5	TRBJ2-7
CASSFQRGYNEQFF	TRBV28	TRBJ2-1
CASSRRGLDTDTQYF	TRBV9	TRBJ2-3
CASSSEDRFSYEQYF	TRBV5-4	TRBJ2-7
CASSTGQFHPATNEKLFF	TRBV5-1	TRBJ1-4
CASSPDLAGNTIYF	TRBV2	TRBJ1-3
CASSRNSGVNTEAFF	TRBV4-1	TRBJ1-1
CASQGDAAYNEQFF	TRBV5-1	TRBJ2-1
CASSGQGGNSPLHF	TRBV9	TRBJ1-6
CASSPKDSNYGYTF	TRBV18	TRBJ1-2
CASSPYGRGGTTGELFF	TRBV7-9	TRBJ2-2
CASSYSRGRRITLHF	TRBV6-5	TRBJ1-6
CASGRARGDNQPQHF	TRBV2	TRBJ1-5
CASSERTGSYEQYF	TRBV5-1	TRBJ2-7
CASSIDLNNMNTEAFF	TRBV19	TRBJ1-1
CASREDRVTEAFF	TRBV7-9	TRBJ1-1
CASSPGGGLYNEQFF	TRBV7-3	TRBJ2-1
CASSAGSGANVLTF	TRBV6-5	TRBJ2-6
CASRPRGGSNQPQHF	TRBV28	TRBJ1-5
CASSEKDWAGNTIYF	TRBV6-1	TRBJ1-3
CASSSGQVTEAFF	TRBV5-1	TRBJ1-1
CASRGGYGTGIGGYTF	TRBV28	TRBJ1-2
CASSQRTGSATNEKLFF	TRBV5-1	TRBJ1-4
CASSPDRGAQPQHF	TRBV18	TRBJ1-5
CASSKGVATGNTIYF	TRBV4-1	TRBJ1-3
CASSGFYGSTVEQYF	TRBV10-2	TRBJ2-7
CASSFYPYSTSGSSYNEQFF	TRBV27	TRBJ2-1
CASSPGVLGKLFF	TRBV19	TRBJ1-4
CASSRDRVTGEQYF	TRBV5-4	TRBJ2-7
CATAGAGGTGELFF	TRBV10-2	TRBJ2-2
CASSLVSGDSYNEQFF	TRBV7-2	TRBJ2-1
CASSYTVRYNEQFF	TRBV6-6	TRBJ2-1
CASSLNGKTDTQYF	TRBV11-2	TRBJ2-3
CASSSTGLLSGNTIYF	TRBV7-6	TRBJ1-3
CASSERGRNDEKLFF	TRBV2	TRBJ1-4
CASKIHLMTEKLFF	TRBV5-1	TRBJ1-4
CAWSGGQGTEAFF	TRBV30	TRBJ1-1
CASSPSSSQPQHF	TRBV18	TRBJ1-5
CASSPMTGDYGYTF	TRBV18	TRBJ1-2
CASSYPAGGYEQYF	TRBV6-6	TRBJ2-7
CASSLGLAGVGYEQYF	TRBV7-8	TRBJ2-7